Sequencing of this T cell receptor beta chain was carried out in a study of blood T cell repertoires in COVID-19. Overall study context: T cells, B-cell-depleted T cells, or PBMCs provided the cDNA or gDNA that served as material.

Using immunoSEQ multiplex PCR, the repertoire was profiled, and TCRdb retains in-frame clones only, with some absent. Of 200,000 to 250,000 clones in the sample, more than 80% are singletons; the top ten hold 1.5% to 2%. Trimming stripped 5 bases from V and 5 bases from J, with 15 bases between. The CDR3 runs to 14 residues. The germline gives CDR1 MNHNY, CDR2 SVGAGI (reference sequence). Recruitment covered under 25 US areas and drew participants whose ages spanned roughly 18 to 100 years. This TCR was sampled from a man aged 60 to 75 who had recovered from COVID-19. V usage is TRBV6-6 and J usage is TRBJ1-1, with a possible D match to TRBD1 (5 bases). The sample consisted of PBMCs or T cells enriched from blood (not recorded which). CDR3 DNA sequence: TGTGCCAGCAGTCCCGGCAGGGCGAGGACTGAAGCTTTCTTT. The encoded protein is CASSPGRARTEAFF.